Listed here is a single T cell receptor beta chain. Its specificity is not known. These data belong to a study of cytomegalovirus exposure and HLA in healthy donors. Study results and caveats: In presence/absence analyses, roughly uniform sequencing depth across donors was assumed. Earlier analysis looked at TCR beta V segments, and most were productive about 90% or about 30% of the time. CMV antigen specificity was confirmed in vitro for three CMV-associated chains.

The PCR was carried out with 60 Vbeta primers and 13 Jbeta primers. The data were produced by immunoSEQ multiplex PCR, yet TCRdb's version contains in-frame clones alone and is incomplete. The table lists about 110,000 clones, 67% of them singletons. The J segment lost 2 bases and the V segment lost 4 bases, leaving 5 bases of the junction unmatched. This CDR3 spans 15 amino acids. CDR1 is PRHDT, CDR2 FYEKMQ, per germline (reference sequence). This TCR derives from a young man in good health and CMV-seropositive. J is TRBJ2-1 and V is TRBV13, with 7 bases lining up with TRBD1. The sequenced sample was PBMCs. DNA of the CDR3: TGTGCCAGCAGCTCCAGGGACAGAGCCTACAATGAGCAGTTCTTC. Translating gives CASSSRDRAYNEQFF.